Listed here are 24 T cell receptor beta chains from one sample, sequenced in a study of CD8 T cells in Susac syndrome. RNA amounts of roughly 0.45 to 1 ug underwent reverse transcription with random hexamers. TCRdb independently ran MiXCR on the immunoSEQ multiplex PCR reads; one entry per CDR3 protein. Among about 280,000 distinct CDR3 sequences listed, 85% were seen once. The sequencing input was CD8+ T cells from PBMCs. Receptors originate from a human donor with multiple sclerosis.

The chain uses TRBV20-1 and TRBJ1-1; no clear D gene. The germline CDR1 and CDR2 sequences are DFQATT and SNEGSKA (reference sequence). The CDR3 length is 10 residues. The CDR3 sequence is CSPPGAEAFF. CDR3 nucleotides: TGCAGCCCGCCGGGAGCCGAAGCTTTCTTT.

In its sample, this clonotype was seen a few times. For the CDR3, the DNA is TGTGCCAGCAGCTTAGCAGGGGTGAACACTGAAGCTTTCTTT. Residues: CASSLAGVNTEAFF. This chain links TRBV7-9 with TRBJ1-1, with D perhaps TRBD1 (5 bases). V lost 0 bases and J lost 0, with 5 bases in between. The CDR3 consists of 14 residues. Germline-derived CDR1 and CDR2 are SEHNR and FQNEAQ (reference sequence).

The chain employs TRBV27 and TRBJ2-7; D unclear. The CDR3 spans 14 residues. Trimming removed 5 bases at V and 4 bases at J, with 15 bases between. In germline, CDR1 is MNHEY, CDR2 SMNVEV (reference sequence). CDR3 protein: CASSLSMSSYEQYF. As DNA, the CDR3 is TGTGCCAGCAGTCTTAGTATGAGCTCGTACGAGCAGTACTTC.

The rearrangement uses TRBV29-1 and TRBJ2-7; D uncertain. The CDR3 consists of 14 residues. The V gene's germline CDR1 is SQVTM and CDR2 ANQGSEA. Deletions cut 6 bases from V and 6 bases from J, with 21 bases between. For the CDR3, the DNA is TGCAGCGTCCTGTTGGCGGAGCCTCCACTCGAGCAGTACTTC. Translated: CSVLLAEPPLEQYF.

The V call is TRBV29-1, the J call TRBJ2-7; D is perhaps TRBD1 (6 bases). CDR3 size: 12 residues. V was cut by 7 bases and J by 4 bases, with 14 bases left in between. Germline V gives CDR1 SQVTM, CDR2 ANQGSEA. The CDR3 DNA sequence: TGCAGCGCCCTCCCCACAGGGTACGAGCAGTACTTC. Its protein is CSALPTGYEQYF.

The chain couples TRBV21-1 to TRBJ2-7. TRBV21-1 is tagged as a pseudogene. The CDR3 sequence is 15 residues long. The CDR3 loop reads CASSTLTNLSYEQYF. CDR3 DNA sequence: TGTGCCAGCAGCACCTTAACCAATCTCTCCTACGAGCAGTACTTC.

This clonotype has a single count. The rearrangement joins TRBV9 to TRBJ2-5; maybe TRBD1 (8 bases). The CDR3 has 13 residues. Trimming took 3 bases from V and 7 from J, leaving 13 bases between them. Germline CDR1 reads SGDLS; CDR2 reads YYNGEE. CDR3 DNA: TGTGCCAGCAGCGAAACAGGGGGGGGGACCCAGTACTTC. Residues: CASSETGGGTQYF.

J is TRBJ2-7 and V is TRBV7-3, with D possibly TRBD2 on 6 matching bases. Deletions cut 5 bases from V and 6 bases from J, with 20 bases between. CDR3 length: 15 amino acids. Germline loops: CDR1 SGHTA, CDR2 FQGTGA. Here the CDR3 reads CASSPSAGTEVEQYF. CDR3 in DNA: TGTGCCAGCAGCCCTTCGGCCGGGACTGAAGTCGAGCAGTACTTC.

This chain uses TRBV16 with TRBJ2-4; D ambiguous. The CDR3 has 14 amino acids. Germline values: CDR1 KGHSY, CDR2 FQNENV. Trimming pared 1 base from V and 14 bases from J, leaving 18 bases between. In nucleotides, the CDR3 is TGTGCCAGCAGCCAATTTGAAAATCCCGAAGGGAAGTACTTC. As protein: CASSQFENPEGKYF.

This chain connects TRBV27 to TRBJ1-2; 8 bases agree with TRBD1. J gave up 4 bases and V 3 bases, and 4 bases lay outside the gene matches. Germline V gene data show CDR1 as MNHEY and CDR2 as SMNVEV (reference sequence). This CDR3 spans 14 amino acids. CDR3 amino acids: CASSFTGGAYGYTF. The CDR3 DNA reads TGTGCCAGCAGTTTTACAGGGGGGGCCTATGGCTACACCTTC.

V and J are TRBV18 and TRBJ2-1; 7 nucleotides line up with TRBD2. J lost 6 bases, V lost 2 bases, and 7 bases had no gene match. Germline V CDR1 and CDR2: KGHSH, LQKENI. This CDR3 is built from 15 residues. Written as DNA, the CDR3 is TGTGCCAGCTCACCATCCAGCGGGAATGGCAATGAGCAGTTCTTC. Its translation: CASSPSSGNGNEQFF.

The chain carries TRBV4-2 and TRBJ2-1; unclear D gene. Trimming took 0 bases from V and 2 from J, leaving 11 bases between them. There are 16 residues in the CDR3. The V gene's germline CDR1 is LGHNA and CDR2 YNFKEQ. The CDR3 sequence is CASSQDYEGPYNEQFF. The DNA for the CDR3 is TGTGCCAGCAGCCAAGATTACGAAGGTCCCTACAATGAGCAGTTCTTC.

The genes are TRBV27 and TRBJ2-4; D might be TRBD1 (5 bases). The V gene lost 0 bases and the J gene lost 6 bases, with 12 bases spanning the gap. The CDR3 covers 15 residues. CDR1 MNHEY and CDR2 SMNVEV come from the germline V gene (reference sequence). The chain's CDR3 is CASSLSPGFVNIQYF. CDR3 DNA sequence: TGTGCCAGCAGTTTATCCCCAGGGTTTGTAAACATTCAGTACTTC.

The chain employs TRBV20-1 and TRBJ2-5; 7 bases fit TRBD2. The CDR3 covers 15 residues. V was pared by 0 bases and J by 4 bases, with 8 bases of the junction left unmatched. Germline lookup yields CDR1 DFQATT and CDR2 SNEGSKA (reference sequence). CDR3 region: CSARDSSGIGETQYF. CDR3 sequence (DNA): TGCAGTGCTAGAGATTCCAGCGGGATTGGAGAGACCCAGTACTTC.

The chain links TRBV7-2 to TRBJ1-2; a possible D gene is TRBD1 (5 bases). Germline lookup yields CDR1 SGHTA and CDR2 FQGNSA. Trimming left V 6 bases short and J 5 bases short, with 22 bases between. This CDR3 is 16 amino acids long. In nucleotides, the CDR3 is TGTGCCAGCAGTCTTCTCGCTTTAGACAGAGAATATGGCTACACCTTC. Protein product: CASSLLALDREYGYTF.

As regards this clonotype: One end of the junction fails to match germline, which may point to a read error. The gene calls are TRBV2 and TRBJ1-5; possible D gene TRBD1, 6 bases. CDR1 and CDR2 (germline): SNHLY, FYNNEI. The length of the CDR3 is 15 residues. The CDR3 loop is CASSEYGGAGQPQHF. The CDR3 DNA reads as TGTGCCAGCAGTGAATATGGGGGGGCGGGTCAGCCCCAACATTTT.

J is TRBJ2-2 and V is TRBV11-2; a possible D gene is TRBD2 (5 bases). This CDR3 region has 16 residues. The V end lost 0 bases, the J end lost 1 base, and 9 bases lay between the germline ends. Germline values: CDR1 SGHAT, CDR2 FQNNGV. CDR3 region: CASSLEGGLNTGELFF. DNA for the CDR3: TGTGCCAGCAGCTTAGAGGGCGGGTTGAACACCGGGGAGCTGTTTTTT.

In nucleotides, the CDR3 is TGTGCCAGCAGCTTTAGCGGGAGGGCCTGGGAGCAGTACTTC. Translating it yields CASSFSGRAWEQYF. The chain couples TRBV13 to TRBJ2-7, with 11 bases matching TRBD2. V was pared by 3 bases and J by 7 bases, with 5 bases of the junction left unmatched. This CDR3 region has 14 residues. CDR1 is PRHDT, CDR2 FYEKMQ, per germline (reference sequence).

This chain uses TRBV28 with TRBJ1-1, with a possible D match to TRBD1 (5 bases). The germline V gene has CDR1 MDHEN and CDR2 SYDVKM. With 6 bases removed from V and 0 bases from J, the gap between germline ends came to 17 bases. The CDR3 is made up of 16 amino acids. CDR3 sequence reads: CASSRGYGGMNTEAFF. For the CDR3, the DNA is TGTGCCAGCAGCCGGGGTTACGGGGGGATGAACACTGAAGCTTTCTTT.

CDR3 nucleotide sequence: TGTGCCAGCAGCGACTCATGGGCCCTCAATGAGCAGTTCTTC. Translating it yields CASSDSWALNEQFF. The rearrangement uses TRBV25-1 and TRBJ2-1; D remains unclear. Trimming took 6 bases from V and 6 from J, leaving 15 bases between them. Germline V gives CDR1 MGHDK, CDR2 SYGVNS. This CDR3 region has 14 residues.

In this sample, this clonotype turned up once. The rearrangement uses TRBV7-9 and TRBJ2-5; D gene unclear. V dropped 4 bases and J dropped 5 bases, with 17 bases sitting between them. The CDR3 sequence is 15 residues long. Germline V gene data show CDR1 as SEHNR and CDR2 as FQNEAQ (reference sequence). DNA of the CDR3: TGTGCCAGCAGCTCCCGGTTAGGGCACGGGGAGACCCAGTACTTC. It codes for CASSSRLGHGETQYF.

V is TRBV27 and J is TRBJ2-4; the D gene is possibly TRBD2 (6 bases). The V and J ends lost 6 bases and 10 bases respectively, with 10 bases between them. This CDR3 has 11 amino acids. Germline values: CDR1 MNHEY, CDR2 SMNVEV (reference sequence). The DNA for the CDR3 is TGTGCCAGCAGCTCAGGACTAATTCAGTACTTC. It encodes CASSSGLIQYF.

V and J are TRBV30 and TRBJ2-3; 10 nucleotides agree with TRBD2. Germline assignment: CDR1 GTSNPN and CDR2 SVGIG (reference sequence). V lost 2 bases and J lost 6; bases outside the gene matches: 8. The CDR3 extends over 15 amino acids. The CDR3 bases are TGTGCCTGGAGTCCCTCTAGCGGGAGAGGTGATACGCAGTATTTT. This encodes CAWSPSSGRGDTQYF.

In this sample, this clonotype turned up once. The J gene is TRBJ2-1, the V gene TRBV10-3; D is possibly TRBD1 (5 bases). Germline V gene sequence: CDR1 ENHRY, CDR2 SYGVKD. The CDR3 has 16 residues. The ends were cut back, 5 bases at V and 1 base at J, with 15 bases in the middle. The CDR3 DNA reads TGTGCCATCAGTCGCCTCCAGGGCTTTTCCTACAATGAGCAGTTCTTC. Amino acids: CAISRLQGFSYNEQFF.